This is a list of T cell receptor beta chains from one sample in a study of T cells in Graves' hyperthyroidism and ophthalmopathy. TCRdb called the multiplex PCR reads again in MiXCR, with one record for every CDR3 protein. Among 650,000 to 750,000 distinct CDR3 sequences listed, 13% to 15% were seen once. The sample comprised blood. The receptors derive from a woman younger than 35 with Graves' hyperthyroidism. CDR3s include the opening cysteine and the closing phenylalanine or tryptophan. Each record gives: V gene, clone size, D gene, J gene, CDR3 DNA, CDR3 protein. D genes are given only for firm matches. Some rows mark clone size as missing; the rest say once, few, many or name a class of expanded clone.

>TRBV3-1|NA|NA|TRBJ1-6
TGTGCCAGCAGCCAATCCGGGGGAGGCTCACCCCTCCACTTT
CASSQSGGGSPLHF
>TRBV7-9|many|NA|TRBJ2-3
TGTGCCAGCAGCCCTCCAGTGGGCGATACGCAGTATTTT
CASSPPVGDTQYF
>TRBV29-1|NA|NA|TRBJ1-2
TGCAGCGCTGGGACACCTTCAATCCCTAACTATGGCTACACCTTC
CSAGTPSIPNYGYTF
>TRBV2|few|TRBD1|TRBJ1-2
TGTGCCAGCAGTATTGCCTCCGGGACAGGGGCGAGCGGCTACACCTTC
CASSIASGTGASGYTF
>TRBV9|many|NA|TRBJ2-1
TGTGCCAGCAGCGTCACGGCGGGACGAGGGTCCGATGAGCAGTTCTTC
CASSVTAGRGSDEQFF
>TRBV20-1|NA|NA|TRBJ2-2
TGCAGTGCTGCCTGGGACTTAAACACCGGGGAGCTGTTTTTT
CSAAWDLNTGELFF
>TRBV19|few|NA|TRBJ1-1
TGTGCCAGTAGTATCGGCCGGGAGGGGACTGAAGCTTTCTTT
CASSIGREGTEAFF
>TRBV29-1|NA|NA|TRBJ1-1
TGCAGCGTTGAGAAGGGGACTGAAGCTTTCTTT
CSVEKGTEAFF
>TRBV4-1|NA|NA|TRBJ1-1
TGCGCCAGCAGCCCTTATCACGCGGGGAACACTGAAGCTTTCTTT
CASSPYHAGNTEAFF
>TRBV6-2/TRBV6-3|NA|NA|TRBJ1-3
TGTGCCAGCAGTTACAGGCACTCTGGAAACACCATATATTTT
CASSYRHSGNTIYF
>TRBV20-1|few|NA|TRBJ2-6
TGCAGTGCTAGAGCCCCGGGGGCAGGCTCTGGGGCCAACGTCCTGACTTTC
CSARAPGAGSGANVLTF
>TRBV20-1|NA|NA|TRBJ2-5
TGCAGTGCTAGAGATCGGAACCGCTTCGAGGAGGAGACCCAGTACTTC
CSARDRNRFEEETQYF
>TRBV20-1|many|NA|TRBJ1-1
TGCAGGCGGGGGGAAGCTTTCTTT
CRRGEAFF
>TRBV4-1|NA|TRBD2|TRBJ2-3
TGCGCCAGCAGCCAAGTGGCGGGAGTGTCAGATACGCAGTATTTT
CASSQVAGVSDTQYF
>TRBV6-2/TRBV6-3|many|NA|TRBJ2-7
TGTGCCAGCAGTTACTGGCGGGATCAACCCCACCCCGAGCAGTACTTC
CASSYWRDQPHPEQYF
>TRBV6-1|NA|TRBD2|TRBJ2-3
TGTGCCAGCAGCCAAACTAGCGAGACAGATACGCAGTATTTT
CASSQTSETDTQYF
>TRBV15|few|TRBD2|TRBJ2-4
TGTGCCACCGCAAGAGTAGCGGGAGAGGCCATTCAGTACTTC
CATARVAGEAIQYF
>TRBV10-3|NA|NA|TRBJ1-2
TGTGCCATCGGTGGAGAGATGGGTGAGGGCTACACCTTC
CAIGGEMGEGYTF
>TRBV5-6|many|NA|TRBJ1-2
TGTGCCAGCAGCGGTGACGTGAACTATGGCTACACCTTC
CASSGDVNYGYTF
>TRBV24-1|few|NA|TRBJ2-2
TGTGCCACCAGCGTAGACAGGACCGGGGAGCTGTTTTTT
CATSVDRTGELFF
>TRBV30|NA|TRBD1|TRBJ2-7
TGTGCCTGGAGCTTGGTGGGACAGCGCGGCAAGCAGTACTTC
CAWSLVGQRGKQYF
>TRBV11-2|NA|NA|TRBJ2-2
TGTGCCAGCAGCTTAGGGGGGCTAACCGGGGAGCTGTTTTTT
CASSLGGLTGELFF
>TRBV24-1|NA|NA|TRBJ2-1
TGTGCCACCAGTGGGCTCTCCGATGAGCAGTTCTTC
CATSGLSDEQFF
>TRBV7-9|many|NA|TRBJ2-1
TGTGCCAGCAGCTTTTTGAATGAGCAGTTCTTC
CASSFLNEQFF
>TRBV20-1|NA|TRBD2|TRBJ2-7
TGCAGTGCTAGGGCGGTGAGCGGGAGACACGAGCAGTACTTC
CSARAVSGRHEQYF
>TRBV24-1|NA|TRBD1|TRBJ1-1
TGTGCCACCAGTGATTCCTTAGGGGGCAACACTGAAGCTTTCTTT
CATSDSLGGNTEAFF